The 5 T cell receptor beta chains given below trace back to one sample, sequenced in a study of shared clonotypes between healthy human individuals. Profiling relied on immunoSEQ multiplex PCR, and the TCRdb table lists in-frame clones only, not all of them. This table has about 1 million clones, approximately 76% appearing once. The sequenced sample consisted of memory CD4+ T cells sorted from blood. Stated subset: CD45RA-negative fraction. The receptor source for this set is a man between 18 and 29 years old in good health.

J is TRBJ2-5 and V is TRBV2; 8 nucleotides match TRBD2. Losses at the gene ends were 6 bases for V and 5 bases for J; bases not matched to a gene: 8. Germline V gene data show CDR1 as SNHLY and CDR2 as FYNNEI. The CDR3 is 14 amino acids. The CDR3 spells CASSGTSRLETQYF. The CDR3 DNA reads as TGTGCCAGCAGCGGGACTAGTCGGTTGGAGACCCAGTACTTC.

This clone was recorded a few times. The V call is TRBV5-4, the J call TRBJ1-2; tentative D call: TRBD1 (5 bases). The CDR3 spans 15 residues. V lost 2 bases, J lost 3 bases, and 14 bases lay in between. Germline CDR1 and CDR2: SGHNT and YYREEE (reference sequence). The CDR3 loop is CASSFFLGTDYGYTF. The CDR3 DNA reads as TGTGCCAGCAGCTTCTTTCTCGGGACCGACTATGGCTACACCTTC. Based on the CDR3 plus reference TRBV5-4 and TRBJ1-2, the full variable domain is ETGVTQSPTHLIKTRGQQVTLRCSSQSGHNTVSWYQQALGQGPQFIFQYYREEENGRGNFPPRFSGLQFPNYSSELNVNALELDDSALYLCASSFFLGTDYGYTFGSGTRLTVV.

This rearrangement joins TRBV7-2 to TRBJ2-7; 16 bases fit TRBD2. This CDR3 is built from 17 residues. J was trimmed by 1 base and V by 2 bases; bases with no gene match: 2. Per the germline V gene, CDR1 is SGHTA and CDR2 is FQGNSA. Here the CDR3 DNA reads TGTGCCAGCAGCTTATCGGGACTAGCGGGAGGGTCCTACGAGCAGTACTTC. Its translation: CASSLSGLAGGSYEQYF.

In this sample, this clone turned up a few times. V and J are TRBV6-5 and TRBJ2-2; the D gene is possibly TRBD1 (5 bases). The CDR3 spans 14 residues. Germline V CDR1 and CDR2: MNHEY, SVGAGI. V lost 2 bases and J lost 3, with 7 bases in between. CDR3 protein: CASSYRGYTGELFF. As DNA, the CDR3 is TGTGCCAGCAGTTACAGGGGATACACCGGGGAGCTGTTTTTT.

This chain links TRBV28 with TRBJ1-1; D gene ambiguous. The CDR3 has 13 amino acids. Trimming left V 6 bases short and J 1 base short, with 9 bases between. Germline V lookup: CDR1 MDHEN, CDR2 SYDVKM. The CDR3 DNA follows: TGTGCCAGCAGACTGGGGAGGAACACTGAAGCTTTCTTT. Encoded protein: CASRLGRNTEAFF.